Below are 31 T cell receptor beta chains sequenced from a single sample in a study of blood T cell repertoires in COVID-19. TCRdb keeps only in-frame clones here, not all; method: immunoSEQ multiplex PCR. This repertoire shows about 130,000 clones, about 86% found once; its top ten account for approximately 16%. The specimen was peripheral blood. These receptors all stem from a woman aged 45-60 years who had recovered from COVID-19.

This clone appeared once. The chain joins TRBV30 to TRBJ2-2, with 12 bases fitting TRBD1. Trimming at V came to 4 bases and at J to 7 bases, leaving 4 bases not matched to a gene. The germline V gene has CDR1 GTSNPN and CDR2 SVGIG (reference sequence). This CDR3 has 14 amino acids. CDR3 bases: TGTGCCTGGAATAGGGACAGGGGGCACGGGGAGCTGTTTTTT. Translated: CAWNRDRGHGELFF. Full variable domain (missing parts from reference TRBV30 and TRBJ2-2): SQTIHQWPATLVQPVGSPLSLECTVEGTSNPNLYWYRQAAGRGLQLLFYSVGIGQISSEVPQNLSASRPQDRQFILSSKKLLLSDSGFYLCAWNRDRGHGELFFGEGSRLTVL.

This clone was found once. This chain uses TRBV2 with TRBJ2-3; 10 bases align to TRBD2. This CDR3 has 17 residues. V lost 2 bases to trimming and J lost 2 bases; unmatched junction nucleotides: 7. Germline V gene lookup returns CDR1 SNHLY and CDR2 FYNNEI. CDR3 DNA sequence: TGTGCCAGCAGTGAACTGGCTAGCGGGGGCTACACAGATACGCAGTATTTT. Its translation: CASSELASGGYTDTQYF.

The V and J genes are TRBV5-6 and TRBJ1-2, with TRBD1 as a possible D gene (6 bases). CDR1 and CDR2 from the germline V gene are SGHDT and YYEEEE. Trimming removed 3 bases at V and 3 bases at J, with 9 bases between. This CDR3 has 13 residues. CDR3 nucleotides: TGTGCCAGCAGCTCTGGACAGCACTATGGCTACACCTTC. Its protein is CASSSGQHYGYTF.

The CDR3 region has the DNA TGTGCCACCCACCCGGCAACTAATGAAAAACTGTTTTTT. Its protein is CATHPATNEKLFF. The chain uses TRBV10-3 and TRBJ1-4; D not resolved. There are 13 residues in the CDR3. Trimming stripped 10 bases from V and 0 bases from J, with 9 bases between. Germline CDR1 reads ENHRY; CDR2 reads SYGVKD.

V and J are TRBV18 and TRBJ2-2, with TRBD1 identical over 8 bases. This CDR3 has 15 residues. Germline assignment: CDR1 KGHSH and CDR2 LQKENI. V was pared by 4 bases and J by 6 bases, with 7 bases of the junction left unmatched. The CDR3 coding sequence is TGTGCCAGCTCACTTACCTCGGACAGGGCCGGGGAGCTGTTTTTT. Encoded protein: CASSLTSDRAGELFF.

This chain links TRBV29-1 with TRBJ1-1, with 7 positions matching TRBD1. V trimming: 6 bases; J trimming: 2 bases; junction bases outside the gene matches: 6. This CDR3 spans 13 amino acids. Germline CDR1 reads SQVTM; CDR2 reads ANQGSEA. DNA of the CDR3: TGCAGCGTGACGACAGGGTTAAACACTGAAGCTTTCTTT. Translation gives CSVTTGLNTEAFF.

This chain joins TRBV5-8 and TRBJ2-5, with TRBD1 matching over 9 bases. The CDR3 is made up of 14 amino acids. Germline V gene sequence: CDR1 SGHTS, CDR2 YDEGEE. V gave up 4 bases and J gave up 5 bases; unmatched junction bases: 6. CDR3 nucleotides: TGTGCCAGCAGCCAGGGGACAGGGCAGGAGACCCAGTACTTC. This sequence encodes CASSQGTGQETQYF.

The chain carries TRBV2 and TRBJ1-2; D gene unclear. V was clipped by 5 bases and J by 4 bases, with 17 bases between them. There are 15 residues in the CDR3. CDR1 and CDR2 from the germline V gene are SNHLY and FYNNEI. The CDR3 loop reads CASSTTGLGGYGYTF. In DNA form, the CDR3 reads TGTGCCAGCAGTACCACCGGCCTGGGAGGCTATGGCTACACCTTC. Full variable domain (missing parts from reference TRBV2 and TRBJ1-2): EPEVTQTPSHQVTQMGQEVILRCVPISNHLYFYWYRQILGQKVEFLVSFYNNEISEKSEIFDDQFSVERPDGSNFTLKIRSTKLEDSAMYFCASSTTGLGGYGYTFGSGTRLTVV.

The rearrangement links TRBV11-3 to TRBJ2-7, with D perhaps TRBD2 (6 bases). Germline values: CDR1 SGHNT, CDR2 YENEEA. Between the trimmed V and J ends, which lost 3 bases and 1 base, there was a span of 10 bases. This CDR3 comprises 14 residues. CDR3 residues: CASSFTAGSYEQYF. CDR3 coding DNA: TGTGCCAGCAGCTTTACGGCGGGGTCCTACGAGCAGTACTTC.

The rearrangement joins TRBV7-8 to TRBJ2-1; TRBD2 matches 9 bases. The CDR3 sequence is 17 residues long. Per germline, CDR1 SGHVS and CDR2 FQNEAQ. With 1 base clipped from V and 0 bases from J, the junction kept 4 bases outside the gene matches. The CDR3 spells CASSLGSGGPSYNEQFF. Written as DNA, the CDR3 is TGTGCCAGCAGCTTAGGTAGCGGGGGCCCCTCCTACAATGAGCAGTTCTTC.

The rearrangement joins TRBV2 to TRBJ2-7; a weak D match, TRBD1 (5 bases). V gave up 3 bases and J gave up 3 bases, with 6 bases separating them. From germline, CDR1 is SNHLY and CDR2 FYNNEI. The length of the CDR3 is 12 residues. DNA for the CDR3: TGTGCCAGCAGTGACAGGGACTACGAGCAGTACTTC. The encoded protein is CASSDRDYEQYF.

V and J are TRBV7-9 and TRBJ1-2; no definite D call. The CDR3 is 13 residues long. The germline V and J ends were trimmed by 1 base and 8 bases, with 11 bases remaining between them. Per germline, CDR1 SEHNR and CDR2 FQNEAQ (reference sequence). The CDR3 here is CASSLGLLSGYTF. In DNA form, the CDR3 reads TGTGCCAGCAGCTTAGGGTTACTTTCGGGCTACACCTTC.

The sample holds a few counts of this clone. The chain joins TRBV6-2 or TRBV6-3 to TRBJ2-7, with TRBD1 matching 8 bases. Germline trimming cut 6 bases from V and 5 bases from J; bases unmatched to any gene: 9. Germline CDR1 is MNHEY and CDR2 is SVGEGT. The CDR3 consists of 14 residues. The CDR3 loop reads CASSRGQVVDEQYF. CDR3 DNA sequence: TGTGCCAGCAGCAGGGGACAGGTCGTCGACGAGCAGTACTTC.

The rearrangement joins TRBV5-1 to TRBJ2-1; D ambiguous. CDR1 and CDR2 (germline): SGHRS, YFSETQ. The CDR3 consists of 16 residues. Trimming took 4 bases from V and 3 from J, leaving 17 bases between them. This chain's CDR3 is CASSPAVRPVYNEQFF. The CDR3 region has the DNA TGCGCCAGCAGCCCGGCAGTCAGGCCGGTCTACAATGAGCAGTTCTTC.

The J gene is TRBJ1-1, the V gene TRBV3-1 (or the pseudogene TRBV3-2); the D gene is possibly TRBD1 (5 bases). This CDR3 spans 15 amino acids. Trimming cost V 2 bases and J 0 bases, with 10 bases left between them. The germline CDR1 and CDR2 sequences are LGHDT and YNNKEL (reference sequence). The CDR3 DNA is TGTGCCAGCAGCCAATCGACAGCTATGAACACTGAAGCTTTCTTT. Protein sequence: CASSQSTAMNTEAFF.

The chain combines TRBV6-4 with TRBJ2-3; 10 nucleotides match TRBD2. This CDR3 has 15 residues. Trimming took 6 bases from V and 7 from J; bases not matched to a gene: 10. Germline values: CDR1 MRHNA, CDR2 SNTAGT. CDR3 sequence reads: CASSAEAGGFNTQYF. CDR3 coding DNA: TGTGCCAGCAGCGCTGAAGCGGGGGGGTTTAATACGCAGTATTTT.

CDR3 amino acids: CATSDISGRLADTQYF. The CDR3 DNA is TGTGCCACCAGTGATATTAGCGGGAGATTGGCAGATACGCAGTATTTT. The chain carries TRBV24-1 and TRBJ2-3; TRBD2 matches 9 bases. The V gene end was trimmed by 3 bases and the J gene end by 4 bases; junction bases not matched to a gene: 7. CDR3 length equals 16 residues. Germline V CDR1 and CDR2: KGHDR, SFDVKD.

CDR3 sequence: CASRSVTGDKNTEAFF. CDR3 DNA sequence: TGCGCCAGCAGGTCAGTCACAGGGGACAAGAACACTGAAGCTTTCTTT. The chain recombines TRBV5-1 with TRBJ1-1; TRBD1 agrees at 7 bases. Germline assignment: CDR1 SGHRS and CDR2 YFSETQ. J gave up 1 base and V 5 bases, and 11 bases lay outside the gene matches. The CDR3 contains 16 residues.

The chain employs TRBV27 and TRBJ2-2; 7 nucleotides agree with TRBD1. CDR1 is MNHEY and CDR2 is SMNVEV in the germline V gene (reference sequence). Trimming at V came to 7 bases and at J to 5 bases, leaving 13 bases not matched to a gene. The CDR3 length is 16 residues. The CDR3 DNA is TGTGCCAGCACCTCATCCGGACAGGCCGGAACCGGGGAGCTGTTTTTT. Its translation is CASTSSGQAGTGELFF.

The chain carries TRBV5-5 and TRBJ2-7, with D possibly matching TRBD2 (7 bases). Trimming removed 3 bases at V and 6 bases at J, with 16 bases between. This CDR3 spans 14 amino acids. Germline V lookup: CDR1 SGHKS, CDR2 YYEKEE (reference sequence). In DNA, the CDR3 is TGTGCCAGCAGCTGGGGGCCCGCTAGCGGCGAGCAGTACTTC. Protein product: CASSWGPASGEQYF.

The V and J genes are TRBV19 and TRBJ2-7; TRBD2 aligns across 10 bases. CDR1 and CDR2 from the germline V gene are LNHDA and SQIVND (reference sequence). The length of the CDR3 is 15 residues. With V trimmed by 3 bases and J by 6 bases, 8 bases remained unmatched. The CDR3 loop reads CASSIGSGGAGEQYF. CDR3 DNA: TGTGCCAGTAGTATCGGGAGCGGGGGGGCAGGCGAGCAGTACTTC. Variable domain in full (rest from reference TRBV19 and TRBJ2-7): DGGITQSPKYLFRKEGQNVTLSCEQNLNHDAMYWYRQDPGQGLRLIYYSQIVNDFQKGDIAEGYSVSREKKESFPLTVTSAQKNPTAFYLCASSIGSGGAGEQYFGPGTRLTVT.

The CDR3 bases are TGTGCCAGCAGTTACGAACGGAGTGTGAACACTGAAGCTTTCTTT. Translating it yields CASSYERSVNTEAFF. The gene calls are TRBV6-6 and TRBJ1-1; D gene uncertain. Between the trimmed V and J ends, which lost 2 bases and 0 bases, there was a span of 10 bases. This CDR3 has 15 residues. The germline gives CDR1 MNHNY, CDR2 SVGAGI (reference sequence).

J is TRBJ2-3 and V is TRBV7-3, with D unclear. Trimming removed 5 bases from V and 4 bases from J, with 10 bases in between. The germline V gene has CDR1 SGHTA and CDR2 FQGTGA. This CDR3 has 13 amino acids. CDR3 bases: TGTGCCAGCAGCCATTATACGGCAGATACGCAGTATTTT. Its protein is CASSHYTADTQYF.

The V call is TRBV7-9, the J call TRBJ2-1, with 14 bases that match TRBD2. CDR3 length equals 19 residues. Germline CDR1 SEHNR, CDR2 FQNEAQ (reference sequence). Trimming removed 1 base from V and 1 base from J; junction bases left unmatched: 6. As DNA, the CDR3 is TGTGCCAGCAGCTTAGTCTTGGGACTAGCGGGGGATTCCTACAATGAGCAGTTCTTC. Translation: CASSLVLGLAGDSYNEQFF.

Written as DNA, the CDR3 is TGTGCCAGCAGCCAATTGGGCAGAGAACAAGAGACCCAGTACTTC. Translating it yields CASSQLGREQETQYF. The V gene is TRBV3-1 (or the pseudogene TRBV3-2), the J gene TRBJ2-5, with D unresolved. V was trimmed by 2 bases and J by 2 bases, leaving 12 bases between them. The CDR3 runs 15 residues. CDR1 and CDR2 from the germline V gene are LGHDT and YNNKEL (reference sequence).

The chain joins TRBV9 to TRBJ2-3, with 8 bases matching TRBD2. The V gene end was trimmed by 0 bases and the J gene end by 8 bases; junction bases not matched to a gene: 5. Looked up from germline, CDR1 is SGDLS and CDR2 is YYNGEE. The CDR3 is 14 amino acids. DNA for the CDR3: TGTGCCAGCAGCGTAGGGCGGGGGGCCAGTACGCAGTATTTT. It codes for CASSVGRGASTQYF.

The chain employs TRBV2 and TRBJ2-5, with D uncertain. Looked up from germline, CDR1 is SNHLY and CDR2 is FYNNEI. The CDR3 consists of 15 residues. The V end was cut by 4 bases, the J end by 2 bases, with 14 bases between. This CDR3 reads CASSGRVSLQETQYF. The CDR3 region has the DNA TGTGCCAGCAGTGGTAGAGTTAGCCTTCAAGAGACCCAGTACTTC.

The CDR3 coding sequence is TGTGCCAGCAGTGAAACGGGAGGGCCGCCCAATGAGCAGTTCTTC. Translating gives CASSETGGPPNEQFF. J is TRBJ2-1 and V is TRBV6-1; 8 bases agree with TRBD2. The CDR3 length is 15 residues. J was trimmed by 6 bases and V by 2 bases; bases with no gene match: 6. The germline V gene has CDR1 MNHNS and CDR2 SASEGT.

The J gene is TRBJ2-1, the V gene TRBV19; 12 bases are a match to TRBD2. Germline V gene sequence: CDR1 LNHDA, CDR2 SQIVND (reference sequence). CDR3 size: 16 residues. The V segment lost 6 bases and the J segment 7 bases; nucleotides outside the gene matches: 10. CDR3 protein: CASRSQTSGSRNEQFF. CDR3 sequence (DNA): TGTGCCAGTAGGAGCCAGACTAGCGGGAGTAGGAATGAGCAGTTCTTC. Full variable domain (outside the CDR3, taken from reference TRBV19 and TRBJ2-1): DGGITQSPKYLFRKEGQNVTLSCEQNLNHDAMYWYRQDPGQGLRLIYYSQIVNDFQKGDIAEGYSVSREKKESFPLTVTSAQKNPTAFYLCASRSQTSGSRNEQFFGPGTRLTVL.

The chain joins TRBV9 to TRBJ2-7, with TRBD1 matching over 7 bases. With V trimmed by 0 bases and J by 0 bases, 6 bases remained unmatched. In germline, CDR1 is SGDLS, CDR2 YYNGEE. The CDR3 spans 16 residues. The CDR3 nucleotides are TGTGCCAGCAGCGTAGTGGGGGACAGCAGCTCCTACGAGCAGTACTTC. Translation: CASSVVGDSSSYEQYF.

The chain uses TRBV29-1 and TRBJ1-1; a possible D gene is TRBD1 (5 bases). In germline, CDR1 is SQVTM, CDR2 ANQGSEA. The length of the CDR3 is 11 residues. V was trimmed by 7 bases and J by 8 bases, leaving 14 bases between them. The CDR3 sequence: CSAGTPSEAFF. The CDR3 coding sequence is TGCAGCGCTGGGACTCCCAGCGAAGCTTTCTTT.